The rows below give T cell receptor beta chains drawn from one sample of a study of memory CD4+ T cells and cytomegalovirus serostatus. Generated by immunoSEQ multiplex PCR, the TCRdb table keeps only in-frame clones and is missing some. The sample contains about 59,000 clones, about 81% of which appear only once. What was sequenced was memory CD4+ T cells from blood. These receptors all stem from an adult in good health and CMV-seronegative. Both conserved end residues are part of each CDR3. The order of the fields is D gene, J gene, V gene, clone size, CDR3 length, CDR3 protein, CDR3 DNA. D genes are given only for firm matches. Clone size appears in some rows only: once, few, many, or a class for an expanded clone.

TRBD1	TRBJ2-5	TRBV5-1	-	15	CASSLEDRGRSTQYF	TGCGCCAGCAGCTTGGAGGACAGGGGGCGTTCGACCCAGTACTTC
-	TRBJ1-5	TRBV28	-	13	CASSSDSNQPQHF	TGTGCCAGCAGTTCGGATAGCAATCAGCCCCAGCATTTT
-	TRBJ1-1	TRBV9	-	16	CASSPRPLSRGTEAFF	TGTGCCAGCAGCCCACGCCCACTGTCTCGAGGCACTGAAGCTTTCTTT
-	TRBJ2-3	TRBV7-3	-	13	CASSKEQEDTQYF	TGTGCCAGCAGCAAGGAGCAGGAAGATACGCAGTATTTT
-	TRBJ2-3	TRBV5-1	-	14	CASSLVGTTDTQYF	TGCGCCAGCAGCTTGGTGGGGACCACAGATACGCAGTATTTT
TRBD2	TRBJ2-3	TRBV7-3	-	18	CASSAPGLAGGNTDTQYF	TGTGCCAGCAGCGCTCCGGGACTAGCGGGAGGAAACACAGATACGCAGTATTTT
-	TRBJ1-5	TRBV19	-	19	CASSSRGAVGTLGNQPQHF	TGTGCCAGTAGTAGTAGGGGCGCGGTAGGGACATTGGGCAATCAGCCCCAGCATTTT
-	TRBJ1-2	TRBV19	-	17	CASSTSWTARSIYGYTF	TGTGCCAGTAGTACCTCGTGGACAGCAAGAAGTATCTATGGCTACACCTTC
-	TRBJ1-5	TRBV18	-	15	CASSLGLASNQPQHF	TGTGCCAGCTCACTGGGACTGGCGAGCAATCAGCCCCAGCATTTT
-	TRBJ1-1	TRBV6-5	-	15	CASSYSSQGNTEAFF	TGTGCCAGCAGTTACTCGTCTCAGGGGAACACTGAAGCTTTCTTT
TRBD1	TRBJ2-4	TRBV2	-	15	CASSSDRGSKNIQYF	TGTGCCAGCAGTTCGGACAGGGGGTCCAAAAACATTCAGTACTTC
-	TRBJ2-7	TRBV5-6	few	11	CASSSRYEQYF	TGTGCCAGCAGCTCGCGCTACGAGCAGTACTTC
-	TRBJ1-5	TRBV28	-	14	CASSPAQGRQPQHF	TGTGCCAGCAGTCCCGCACAGGGACGGCAGCCCCAGCATTTT
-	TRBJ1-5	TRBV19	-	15	CASSNEGQPYQPQHF	TGTGCCAGTAGTAACGAAGGCCAGCCCTATCAGCCCCAGCATTTT
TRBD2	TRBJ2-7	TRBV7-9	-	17	CASSPPFRLAGSYEQYF	TGTGCCAGCAGCCCCCCCTTTAGGCTAGCGGGTTCCTACGAGCAGTACTTC
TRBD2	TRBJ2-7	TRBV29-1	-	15	CSVAPSLQLAQEQYF	TGCAGCGTTGCCCCCTCCCTTCAACTAGCGCAGGAGCAGTACTTC
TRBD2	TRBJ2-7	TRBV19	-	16	CASSNPSSGSAYEQYF	TGTGCCAGTAGTAACCCCTCCAGCGGGAGTGCTTACGAGCAGTACTTC
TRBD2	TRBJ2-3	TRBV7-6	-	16	CASSPNSGSRTDTQYF	TGTGCCAGCAGCCCTAATAGCGGGAGCCGCACAGATACGCAGTATTTT
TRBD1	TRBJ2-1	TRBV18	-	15	CASSTGTDRSEEQFF	TGTGCCAGCTCGACCGGGACAGATCGTTCGGAGGAGCAGTTCTTC
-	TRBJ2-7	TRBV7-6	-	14	CASRVGASSYEQYF	TGTGCCAGCAGGGTAGGGGCAAGCTCCTACGAGCAGTACTTC
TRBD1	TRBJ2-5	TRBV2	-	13	CASSVDRVETQYF	TGTGCCAGCAGCGTGGACAGGGTGGAGACCCAGTACTTC
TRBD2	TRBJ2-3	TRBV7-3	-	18	CASSLTTSGRFGTDTQYF	TGTGCCAGCAGCTTAACGACTAGCGGGAGATTCGGCACAGATACGCAGTATTTT
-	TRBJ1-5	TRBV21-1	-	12	CARETRIQPQHF	TGTGCCAGGGAGACACGTATTCAGCCCCAGCATTTT
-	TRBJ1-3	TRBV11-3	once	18	CASSPPFFGRVERNTIYF	TGTGCCAGCAGCCCGCCGTTTTTCGGAAGAGTGGAACGAAACACCATATATTTT
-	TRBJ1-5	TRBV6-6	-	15	CASSYIGEGNQPQHF	TGTGCCAGCAGTTACATTGGGGAGGGGAATCAGCCCCAGCATTTT
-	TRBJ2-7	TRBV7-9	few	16	CASRSTTGTPHYEQYF	TGTGCCAGCAGGAGCACAACCGGGACTCCCCACTACGAGCAGTACTTC
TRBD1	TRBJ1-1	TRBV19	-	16	CASKSRDRSKGTEAFF	TGTGCCAGCAAATCCCGGGACAGGTCAAAGGGGACTGAAGCTTTCTTT
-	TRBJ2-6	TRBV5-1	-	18	CASSWTASLLSGANVLTF	TGCGCCAGCAGCTGGACAGCGTCTTTACTCTCTGGGGCCAACGTCCTGACTTTC
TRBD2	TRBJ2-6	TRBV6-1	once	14	CASGRGDGANVLTF	TGTGCCAGTGGGAGGGGTGATGGGGCCAACGTCCTGACTTTC
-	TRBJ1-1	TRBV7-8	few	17	CASSLARPLEGDTEAFF	TGTGCCAGCAGCTTAGCGAGGCCTCTCGAAGGGGACACTGAAGCTTTCTTT
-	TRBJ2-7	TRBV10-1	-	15	CASSDPRGGSYEQYF	TGCGCCAGCAGTGATCCCCGAGGGGGCTCCTACGAGCAGTACTTC
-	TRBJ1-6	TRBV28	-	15	CASSLPHTGNSPLHF	TGTGCCAGCAGTTTGCCCCACACAGGAAATTCACCCCTCCACTTT
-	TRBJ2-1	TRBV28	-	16	CASSPLTYSQGNEQFF	TGTGCCAGCAGTCCTCTGACTTATAGCCAGGGGAATGAGCAGTTCTTC
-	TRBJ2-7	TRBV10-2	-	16	CASSDFLGPRSYEQYF	TGCGCCAGCAGTGACTTCCTGGGGCCTCGCTCCTACGAGCAGTACTTC
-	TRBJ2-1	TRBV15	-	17	CATSPRGPSDLYNEQFF	TGTGCCACCAGTCCGCGCGGCCCATCTGACTTGTACAATGAGCAGTTCTTC
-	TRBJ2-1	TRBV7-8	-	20	CASSLADRGVLALAGREQFF	TGTGCCAGCAGCTTAGCGGACAGGGGGGTTTTGGCACTAGCGGGCCGGGAGCAGTTCTTC
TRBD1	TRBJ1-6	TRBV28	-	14	CASSFFRGNSPLHF	TGTGCCAGCAGTTTTTTCAGGGGGAATTCACCCCTCCACTTT
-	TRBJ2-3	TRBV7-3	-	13	CASSSDPQDTQYF	TGTGCCAGCAGCTCAGATCCACAAGATACGCAGTATTTT
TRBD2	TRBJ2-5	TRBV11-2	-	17	CASSLVRQGGYQETQYF	TGTGCCAGCAGCTTAGTCCGGCAGGGAGGGTACCAAGAGACCCAGTACTTC
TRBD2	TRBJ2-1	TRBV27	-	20	CASSSEIRTSGTGSYNEQFF	TGTGCCAGCAGTTCAGAGATTCGGACTAGCGGGACTGGCTCCTACAATGAGCAGTTCTTC
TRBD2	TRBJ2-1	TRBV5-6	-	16	CASSPRTSGTRNEQFF	TGTGCCAGCAGCCCAAGGACTAGCGGTACGCGCAATGAGCAGTTCTTC
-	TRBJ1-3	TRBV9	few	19	CASSPGERPSPYSGNTIYF	TGTGCCAGCAGCCCCGGCGAGAGGCCTTCCCCATACTCTGGAAACACCATATATTTT
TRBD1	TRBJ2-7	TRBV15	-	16	CATSVRRGQAAYEQYF	TGTGCCACCAGCGTTAGGAGGGGACAGGCGGCCTACGAGCAGTACTTC
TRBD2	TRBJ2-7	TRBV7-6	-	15	CASSPEGSGRSEQYF	TGTGCCAGCAGCCCCGAGGGGAGCGGGAGGAGCGAGCAGTACTTC
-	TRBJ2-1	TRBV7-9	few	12	CASSRDYNEQFF	TGTGCCAGCAGCCGGGACTACAATGAGCAGTTCTTC
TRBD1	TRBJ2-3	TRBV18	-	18	CASSPPPGQGARTDTQYF	TGTGCCAGCTCACCACCCCCGGGACAGGGGGCGCGAACAGATACGCAGTATTTT
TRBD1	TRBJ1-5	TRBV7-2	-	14	CASSTRTGEEPQHF	TGTGCCAGCAGCACTCGGACAGGGGAGGAGCCCCAGCATTTT
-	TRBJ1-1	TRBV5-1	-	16	CASSFGTTTPGREAFF	TGCGCCAGCAGCTTCGGAACTACAACCCCAGGCAGGGAAGCTTTCTTT